The 15 T cell receptor beta chains reported below all come from one sample, sequenced in a study of metastatic and nonmetastatic thyroid tumors. Patients underwent thyroid surgery, and none had received any treatment before it. Via MiXCR, TCRdb re-called the PCR reads. The repertoire holds about 24,000 clones, with 20% to 25% as singletons. Sample: blood. Receptors originate from a male donor with papillary thyroid cancer or a benign thyroid nodule (not recorded which). Some clones in this sample may be carry-over from other donors' samples.

The sample holds a few counts of this clone. The chain couples TRBV2 to TRBJ1-2; D possibly corresponds to TRBD1 (5 bases). CDR3 size: 13 residues. Germline V gene lookup returns CDR1 SNHLY and CDR2 FYNNEI. CDR3 sequence: CASKTGGNYGYTF. Written as DNA, the CDR3 is TGTGCGAGTAAGACCGGGGGTAACTATGGCTACACCTTC.

Many counts were recorded for this clone. The V and J genes are TRBV6-4 and TRBJ2-7, with D possibly being TRBD2 (6 bases). The CDR3 is made up of 14 amino acids. Germline-derived CDR1 and CDR2 are MRHNA and SNTAGT. Trimming left V 4 bases short and J 0 bases short, with 10 bases between. CDR3 DNA sequence: TGTGCCAGCAGTGCTAGCGAGAGCTCCTACGAGCAGTACTTC. Encoded protein: CASSASESSYEQYF.

V usage is TRBV7-8 and J usage is TRBJ1-5; 7 bases align to TRBD1. Germline CDR1 SGHVS, CDR2 FQNEAQ. There are 15 residues in the CDR3. The J segment lost 4 bases and the V segment lost 1 base, leaving 4 bases of the junction unmatched. In DNA form, the CDR3 reads TGTGCCAGCAGCTTAGGGACAGGTGAGAATCAGCCCCAGCATTTT. This sequence encodes CASSLGTGENQPQHF.

Concerning this clone: Since no conserved phenylalanine or tryptophan closes the CDR3, a read error is the likely cause. The chain links TRBV2 to TRBJ2-7; 10 nucleotides match TRBD1. Germline CDR1 reads SNHLY; CDR2 reads FYNNEI. With 6 bases clipped from V and 7 bases from J, the junction kept 6 bases outside the gene matches. CDR3 length: 13 residues. The CDR3 nucleotides are TGTGCCAGCAGCGGGACAGGGGTTGGAGAGCAGTACCTC. Residues: CASSGTGVGEQYL.

This sequence joins TRBV6-4 and TRBJ1-1, with D uncertain. CDR1 MRHNA and CDR2 SNTAGT come from the germline V gene. Trimming removed 3 bases from V and 4 bases from J, with 18 bases in between. CDR3 length: 16 amino acids. This chain's CDR3 is CASSEVLGPEVTEAFF. Written as DNA, the CDR3 is TGTGCCAGCAGTGAAGTATTGGGCCCTGAGGTCACTGAAGCTTTCTTT.

This clone was detected ten times or more. V gene TRBV29-1 combines with J gene TRBJ2-5; weak D call: TRBD2 (5 bases). Germline V CDR1 and CDR2: SQVTM, ANQGSEA. The CDR3 runs to 12 residues. Trimming took off 4 bases at V and 2 bases at J, with 8 bases between the two ends. The CDR3 is CSVVSGQETQYF. CDR3 bases: TGCAGCGTTGTTTCGGGGCAAGAGACCCAGTACTTC.

This clone came up a few times. The chain carries TRBV15 and TRBJ2-5, with a tentative D call TRBD1 (5 bases). Per the germline V gene, CDR1 is LNHNV and CDR2 is YYDKDF (reference sequence). The CDR3 runs to 15 residues. With 2 bases removed from V and 3 bases from J, the gap between germline ends came to 13 bases. Written as DNA, the CDR3 is TGTGCCACCAGCAGATCTAGGACATCCAAAGAGACCCAGTACTTC. Translation gives CATSRSRTSKETQYF.

This clone was seen repeatedly, ten times or more. The CDR3 loop reads CASSYSGGSLYNEQFF. The CDR3 region has the DNA TGTGCCAGCAGCTACAGCGGGGGGAGCCTCTACAATGAGCAGTTCTTC. The genes are TRBV7-3 and TRBJ2-1, with 9 positions matching TRBD2. CDR1 is SGHTA and CDR2 is FQGTGA in the germline V gene. J was trimmed by 3 bases and V by 4 bases; bases with no gene match: 7. This CDR3 contains 16 residues.

The table lists this clone with many counts. The chain links TRBV7-9 to TRBJ2-1; weak D call: TRBD2 (5 bases). The V and J ends lost 4 bases and 5 bases respectively, with 12 bases between them. This CDR3 has 14 residues. Looked up from germline, CDR1 is SEHNR and CDR2 is FQNEAQ (reference sequence). As DNA, the CDR3 is TGTGCCAGCAGCTCTACTATGGAGGACAATGAGCAGTTCTTC. This encodes CASSSTMEDNEQFF.

This clone was observed a few times. This sequence may be a read error, since a much larger clone differs from it by one base. The V call is TRBV28, the J call TRBJ1-4; the D is unclear. The germline CDR1 and CDR2 sequences are MDHEN and SYDVKM. The CDR3 extends over 13 amino acids. CDR3 sequence: CASHARGNKKLFF. The CDR3 coding sequence is TGTGCCAGTCACGCACGAGGTAATAAAAAACTGTTTTTT.

This clone was detected many times. The CDR3 sequence is CSASTGERQPQHF. In DNA form, the CDR3 reads TGCAGTGCTTCAACAGGGGAGCGGCAGCCCCAGCATTTT. This chain joins TRBV20-1 and TRBJ1-5; TRBD1 matches at 7 bases. CDR1 is DFQATT, CDR2 SNEGSKA, per germline (reference sequence). V dropped 5 bases and J dropped 7; count of bases not matched to a gene: 8. The CDR3 spans 13 residues.

There are many counts of this clone. This rearrangement joins TRBV7-3 to TRBJ2-1, with 9 bases fitting TRBD2. V was pared by 2 bases and J by 5 bases, with 4 bases of the junction left unmatched. The CDR3 spans 15 residues. The germline V gene encodes CDR1 SGHTA and CDR2 FQGTGA. This chain's CDR3 is CASSLQTSGNNEQFF. The DNA for the CDR3 is TGTGCCAGCAGCTTACAGACTAGCGGAAACAATGAGCAGTTCTTC.

This clone appeared many times. The chain employs TRBV6-1 and TRBJ2-7; D call uncertain. CDR1 and CDR2 from the germline V gene are MNHNS and SASEGT. The CDR3 loop spans 11 amino acids. CDR3 protein: CSTVGFYEQYF. The CDR3 DNA is TGTTCCACGGTAGGCTTTTACGAGCAGTACTTC.

There are many counts of this clone. V and J are TRBV6-4 and TRBJ2-3; 10 nucleotides match TRBD1. This CDR3 region has 15 residues. The germline V gene encodes CDR1 MRHNA and CDR2 SNTAGT. Germline trimming cut 4 bases from V and 2 bases from J; bases unmatched to any gene: 3. The CDR3 sequence: CASSAGTGDTDTQYF. In nucleotides, the CDR3 is TGTGCCAGCAGTGCCGGGACAGGGGACACAGATACGCAGTATTTT.

This clone was counted many times. The chain joins TRBV3-1 to TRBJ2-3, with 12 bases fitting TRBD2. The CDR3 has 16 residues. Germline CDR1 LGHDT, CDR2 YNNKEL (reference sequence). J was trimmed by 7 bases and V by 1 base; bases with no gene match: 6. The CDR3 protein is CASSQGLAGESHTQYF. The CDR3 DNA follows: TGTGCCAGCAGCCAAGGACTAGCGGGAGAGTCGCATACGCAGTATTTT.